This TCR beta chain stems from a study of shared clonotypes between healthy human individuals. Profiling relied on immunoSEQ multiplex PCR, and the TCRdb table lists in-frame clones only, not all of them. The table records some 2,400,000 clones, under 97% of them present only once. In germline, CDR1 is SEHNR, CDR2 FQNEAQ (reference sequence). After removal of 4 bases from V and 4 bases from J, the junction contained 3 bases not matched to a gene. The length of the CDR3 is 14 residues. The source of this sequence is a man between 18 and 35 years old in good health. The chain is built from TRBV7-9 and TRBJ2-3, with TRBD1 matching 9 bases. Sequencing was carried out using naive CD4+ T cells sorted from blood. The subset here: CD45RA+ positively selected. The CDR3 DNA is TGTGCCAGCAGCTGGGACAGGGCAGCAGATACGCAGTATTTT. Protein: CASSWDRAADTQYF.